This T cell receptor beta chain was sequenced for a study of blood T cell repertoires in COVID-19. Study at large: Material from acute and convalescent COVID-19 was sourced from the United States, Italy and Spain. From T cells, B-cell-depleted T cells, or PBMCs came the material, which was cDNA or gDNA.

Per the authors' pipeline: Nucleated cell counts were estimated from reference gene primer amplification. Sequenced by immunoSEQ multiplex PCR; TCRdb stores in-frame clones only, minus some. The V and J calls and the clone size are those of that table, but D and trimming were determined from the DNA. This sample carries 75,000 to 90,000 clones, 75% to 85% of them seen once, and the ten largest clones take 36%. Seattle participants joined during active infection and were tracked over time. Germline loops: CDR1 SGHDT, CDR2 YYEEEE. This CDR3 contains 18 residues. V lost 1 base to trimming and J lost 0 bases; unmatched junction nucleotides: 4.

The J gene is TRBJ2-7, the V gene TRBV5-6; 16 nucleotides line up with TRBD2. Specimen: peripheral blood. The TCR originated in a man aged 55 to 70 with COVID-19, enrolled during active disease. CDR3 region: CASSLRGLAGGFSYEQYF. The CDR3 nucleotides read TGTGCCAGCAGCTTGAGGGGACTAGCGGGAGGGTTCTCCTACGAGCAGTACTTC.